Each of the 3 T cell receptor beta chains below was sequenced from the same sample in a study of T-cell memory formation after mild COVID-19. TCRdb itself ran the 5' RACE reads through MiXCR, one entry per CDR3 protein. The table has about 210,000 distinct CDR3 sequences, 8% to 11% seen once. Sequenced input: PBMCs or a T cell subset sorted from them (not recorded which). All receptors derive from a man aged 18 to 29 who had mild COVID-19 (a few samples of this study predate the infection). Cell type and time point are not known.

CDR3: CASLSRGTGELFF. The CDR3 nucleotides read TGTGCCAGCTTATCCAGGGGCACCGGGGAGCTGTTTTTT. The rearrangement links TRBV3-1 to TRBJ2-2, with a possible D match to TRBD1 (6 bases). The germline CDR1 and CDR2 sequences are LGHDT and YNNKEL (reference sequence). The CDR3 is 13 amino acids. Trimming pared 8 bases from V and 4 bases from J, leaving 11 bases between. Complete variable domain (other parts from reference TRBV3-1 and TRBJ2-2): DTAVSQTPKYLVTQMGNDKSIKCEQNLGHDTMYWYKQDSKKFLKIMFSYNNKELIINETVPNRFSPKSPDKAHLNLHINSLELGDSAVYFCASLSRGTGELFFGEGSRLTVL.

This clonotype was detected only a few times. The V call is TRBV5-1, the J call TRBJ1-1; tentative D call: TRBD1 (6 bases). V lost 7 bases, J lost 1 base, and 14 bases lay in between. The CDR3 sequence is 14 residues long. Germline-derived CDR1 and CDR2 are SGHRS and YFSETQ. The CDR3 here is CASGYGQPNTEAFF. The CDR3 bases are TGCGCCAGCGGCTACGGACAGCCGAACACTGAAGCTTTCTTT. Using reference TRBV5-1 and TRBJ1-1 for the parts outside the CDR3, the full variable domain is KAGVTQTPRYLIKTRGQQVTLSCSPISGHRSVSWYQQTPGQGLQFLFEYFSETQRNKGNFPGRFSGRQFSNSRSEMNVSTLELGDSALYLCASGYGQPNTEAFFGQGTRLTVV.

This clonotype appeared a few times. This chain connects TRBV25-1 to TRBJ2-2; TRBD2 agrees at 8 bases. This CDR3 is 15 amino acids long. CDR1 and CDR2 (germline): MGHDK, SYGVNS. Germline trimming cut 2 bases from V and 2 bases from J; bases unmatched to any gene: 1. The CDR3 here is CASSELAGNTGELFF. In DNA, the CDR3 is TGTGCCAGCAGTGAACTAGCGGGTAACACCGGGGAGCTGTTTTTT.